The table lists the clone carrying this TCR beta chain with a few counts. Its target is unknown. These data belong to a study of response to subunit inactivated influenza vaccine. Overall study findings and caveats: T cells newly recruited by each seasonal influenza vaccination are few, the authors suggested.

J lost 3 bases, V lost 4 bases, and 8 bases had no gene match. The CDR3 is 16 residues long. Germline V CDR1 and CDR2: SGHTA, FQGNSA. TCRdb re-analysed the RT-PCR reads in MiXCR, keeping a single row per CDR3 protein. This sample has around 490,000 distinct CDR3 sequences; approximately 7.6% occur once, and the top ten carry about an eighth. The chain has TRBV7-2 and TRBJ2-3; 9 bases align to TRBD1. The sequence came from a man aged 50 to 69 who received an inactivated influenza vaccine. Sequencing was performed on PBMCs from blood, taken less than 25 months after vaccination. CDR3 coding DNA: TGTGCCAGCAGCTCCGGGGTGGGACAGGGAACAGATACGCAGTATTTT. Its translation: CASSSGVGQGTDTQYF.